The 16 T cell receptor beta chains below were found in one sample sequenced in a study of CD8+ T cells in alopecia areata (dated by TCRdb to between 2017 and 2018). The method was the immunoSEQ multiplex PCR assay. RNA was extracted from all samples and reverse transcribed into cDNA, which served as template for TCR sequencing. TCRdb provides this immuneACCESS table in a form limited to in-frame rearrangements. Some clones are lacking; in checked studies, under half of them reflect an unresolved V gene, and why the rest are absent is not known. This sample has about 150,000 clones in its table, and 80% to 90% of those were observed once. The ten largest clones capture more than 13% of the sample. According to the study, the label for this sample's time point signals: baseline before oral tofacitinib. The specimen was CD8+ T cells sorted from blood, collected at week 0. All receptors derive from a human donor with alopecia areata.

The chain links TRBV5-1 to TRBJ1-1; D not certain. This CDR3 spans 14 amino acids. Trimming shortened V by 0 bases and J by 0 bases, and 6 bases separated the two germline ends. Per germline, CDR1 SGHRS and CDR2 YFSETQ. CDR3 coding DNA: TGCGCCAGCAGCTTGGGGACGGTGAACACTGAAGCTTTCTTT. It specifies CASSLGTVNTEAFF.

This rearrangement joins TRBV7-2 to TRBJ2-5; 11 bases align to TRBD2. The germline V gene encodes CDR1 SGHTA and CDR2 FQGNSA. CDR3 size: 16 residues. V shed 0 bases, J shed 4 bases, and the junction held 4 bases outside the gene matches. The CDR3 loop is CASSLAVAGGPETQYF. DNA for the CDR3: TGTGCCAGCAGCTTAGCCGTAGCGGGAGGGCCAGAGACCCAGTACTTC.

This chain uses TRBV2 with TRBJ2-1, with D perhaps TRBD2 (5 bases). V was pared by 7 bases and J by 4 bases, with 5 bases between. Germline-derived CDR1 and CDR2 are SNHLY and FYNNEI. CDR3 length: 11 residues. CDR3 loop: CASIAYNEQFF. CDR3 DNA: TGTGCCAGCATAGCGTACAATGAGCAGTTCTTC.

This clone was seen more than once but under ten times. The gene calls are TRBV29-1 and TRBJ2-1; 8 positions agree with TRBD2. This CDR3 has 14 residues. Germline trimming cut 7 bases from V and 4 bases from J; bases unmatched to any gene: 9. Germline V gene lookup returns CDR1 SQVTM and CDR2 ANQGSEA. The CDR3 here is CSADREGRYNEQFF. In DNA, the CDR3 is TGCAGCGCTGACCGGGAGGGCCGGTACAATGAGCAGTTCTTC.

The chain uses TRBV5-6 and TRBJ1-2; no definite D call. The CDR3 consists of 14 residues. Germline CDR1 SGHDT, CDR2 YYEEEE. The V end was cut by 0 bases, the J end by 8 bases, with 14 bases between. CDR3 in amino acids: CASSLVGRAPGYTF. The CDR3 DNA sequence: TGTGCCAGCAGCTTGGTCGGGAGGGCGCCGGGCTACACCTTC.

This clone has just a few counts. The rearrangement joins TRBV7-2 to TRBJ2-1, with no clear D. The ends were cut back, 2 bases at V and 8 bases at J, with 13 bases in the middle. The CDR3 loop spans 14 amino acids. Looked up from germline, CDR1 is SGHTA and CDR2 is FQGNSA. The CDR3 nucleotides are TGTGCCAGCAGCTTACTCTCCCCTGGCGATGAGCAGTTCTTC. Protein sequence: CASSLLSPGDEQFF.

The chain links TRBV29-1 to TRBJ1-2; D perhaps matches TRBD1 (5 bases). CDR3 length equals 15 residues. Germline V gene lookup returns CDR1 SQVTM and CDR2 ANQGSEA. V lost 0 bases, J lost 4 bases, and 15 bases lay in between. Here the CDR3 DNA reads TGCAGCGTTGAAGATGGATCCCCGGGACCCTATGGCTACACCTTC. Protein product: CSVEDGSPGPYGYTF.

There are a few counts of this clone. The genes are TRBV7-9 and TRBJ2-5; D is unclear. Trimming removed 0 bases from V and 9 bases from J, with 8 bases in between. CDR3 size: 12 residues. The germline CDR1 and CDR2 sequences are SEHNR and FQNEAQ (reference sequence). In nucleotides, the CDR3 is TGTGCCAGCAGCTTAGCTCCTGAGGCCCAGTACTTC. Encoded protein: CASSLAPEAQYF.

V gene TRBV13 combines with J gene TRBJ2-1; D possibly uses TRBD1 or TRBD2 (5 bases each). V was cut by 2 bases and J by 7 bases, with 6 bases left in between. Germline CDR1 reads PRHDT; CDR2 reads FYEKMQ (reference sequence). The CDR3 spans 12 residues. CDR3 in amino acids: CASSLWGNEQFF. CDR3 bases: TGTGCCAGCAGCTTATGGGGGAATGAGCAGTTCTTC.

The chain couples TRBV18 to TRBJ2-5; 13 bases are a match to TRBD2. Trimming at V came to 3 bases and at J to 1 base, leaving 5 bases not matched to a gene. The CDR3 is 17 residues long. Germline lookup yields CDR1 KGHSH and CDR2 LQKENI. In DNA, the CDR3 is TGTGCCAGCTCACCTGCTCGGACTAGCGGGGGCCAAGAGACCCAGTACTTC. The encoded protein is CASSPARTSGGQETQYF.

CDR3 region: CAWSMAGGAGEKLFF. The CDR3 DNA sequence: TGTGCCTGGAGTATGGCGGGGGGCGCGGGTGAAAAACTGTTTTTT. The chain recombines TRBV30 with TRBJ1-4; the D gene is possibly TRBD1 (6 bases). CDR1 is GTSNPN, CDR2 SVGIG, per germline (reference sequence). CDR3 size: 15 residues. V lost 2 bases and J lost 7, with 17 bases in between.

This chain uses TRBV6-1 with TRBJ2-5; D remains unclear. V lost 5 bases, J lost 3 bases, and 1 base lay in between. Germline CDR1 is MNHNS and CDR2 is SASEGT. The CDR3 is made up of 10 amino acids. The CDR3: CASSKETQYF. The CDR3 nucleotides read TGTGCCAGCAGTAAAGAGACCCAGTACTTC.

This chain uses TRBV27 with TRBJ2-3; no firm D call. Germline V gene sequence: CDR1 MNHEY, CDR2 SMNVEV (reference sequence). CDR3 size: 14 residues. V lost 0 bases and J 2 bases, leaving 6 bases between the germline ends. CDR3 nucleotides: TGTGCCAGCAGTTTATCGGGGTTCACAGATACGCAGTATTTT. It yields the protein CASSLSGFTDTQYF.

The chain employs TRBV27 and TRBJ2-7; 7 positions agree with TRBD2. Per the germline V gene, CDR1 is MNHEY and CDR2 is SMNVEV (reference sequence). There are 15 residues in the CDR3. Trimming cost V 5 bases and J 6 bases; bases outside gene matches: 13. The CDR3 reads CASSLLFAGVAEQYF. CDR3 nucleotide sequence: TGTGCCAGCAGTCTACTTTTTGCGGGAGTGGCCGAGCAGTACTTC.

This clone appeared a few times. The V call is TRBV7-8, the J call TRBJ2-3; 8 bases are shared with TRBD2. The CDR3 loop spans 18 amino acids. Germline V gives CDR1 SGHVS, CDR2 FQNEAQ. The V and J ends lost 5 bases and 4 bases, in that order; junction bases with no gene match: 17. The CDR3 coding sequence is TGTGCCAGCAGCCCGAGGGTGTCTAGCGGGCAGAAATCAGATACGCAGTATTTT. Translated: CASSPRVSSGQKSDTQYF.

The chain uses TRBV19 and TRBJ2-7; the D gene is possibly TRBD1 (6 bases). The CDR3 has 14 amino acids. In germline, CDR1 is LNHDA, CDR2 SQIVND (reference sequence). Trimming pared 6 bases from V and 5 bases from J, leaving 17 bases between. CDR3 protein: CASSNLGTSDEQYF. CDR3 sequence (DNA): TGTGCCAGTAGCAATCTCGGGACATCGGACGAGCAGTACTTC. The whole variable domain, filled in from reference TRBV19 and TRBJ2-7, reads DGGITQSPKYLFRKEGQNVTLSCEQNLNHDAMYWYRQDPGQGLRLIYYSQIVNDFQKGDIAEGYSVSREKKESFPLTVTSAQKNPTAFYLCASSNLGTSDEQYFGPGTRLTVT.